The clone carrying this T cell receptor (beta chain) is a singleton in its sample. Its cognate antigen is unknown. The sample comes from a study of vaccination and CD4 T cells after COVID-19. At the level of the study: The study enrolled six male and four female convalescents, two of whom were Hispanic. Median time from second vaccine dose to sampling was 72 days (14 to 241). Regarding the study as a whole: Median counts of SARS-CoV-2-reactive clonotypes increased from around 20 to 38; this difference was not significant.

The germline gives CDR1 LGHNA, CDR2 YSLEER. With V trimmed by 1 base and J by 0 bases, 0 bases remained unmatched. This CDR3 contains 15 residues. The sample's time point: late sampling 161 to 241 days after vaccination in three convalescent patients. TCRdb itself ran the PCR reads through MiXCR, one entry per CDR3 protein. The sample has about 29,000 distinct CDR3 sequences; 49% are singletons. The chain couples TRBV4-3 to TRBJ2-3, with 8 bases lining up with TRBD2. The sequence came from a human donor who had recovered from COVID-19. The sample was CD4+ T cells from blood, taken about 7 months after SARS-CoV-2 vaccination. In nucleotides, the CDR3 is TGCGCCAGCAGCCAAGCGGGAGGGAGCACAGATACGCAGTATTTT. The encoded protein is CASSQAGGSTDTQYF.